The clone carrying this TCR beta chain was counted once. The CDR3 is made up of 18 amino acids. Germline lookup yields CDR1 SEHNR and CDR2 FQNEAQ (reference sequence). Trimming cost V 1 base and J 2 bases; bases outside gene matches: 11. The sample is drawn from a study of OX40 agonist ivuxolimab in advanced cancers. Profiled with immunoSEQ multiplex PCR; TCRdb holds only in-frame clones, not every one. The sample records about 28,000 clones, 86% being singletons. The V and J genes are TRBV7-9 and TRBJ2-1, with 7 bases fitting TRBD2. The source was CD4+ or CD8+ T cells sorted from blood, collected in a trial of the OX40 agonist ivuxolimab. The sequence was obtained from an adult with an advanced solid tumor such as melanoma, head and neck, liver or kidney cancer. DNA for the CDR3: TGTGCCAGCAGCTTAGGGAACGTAGCGGGCGCAACCTACAATGAGCAGTTCTTC. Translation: CASSLGNVAGATYNEQFF.